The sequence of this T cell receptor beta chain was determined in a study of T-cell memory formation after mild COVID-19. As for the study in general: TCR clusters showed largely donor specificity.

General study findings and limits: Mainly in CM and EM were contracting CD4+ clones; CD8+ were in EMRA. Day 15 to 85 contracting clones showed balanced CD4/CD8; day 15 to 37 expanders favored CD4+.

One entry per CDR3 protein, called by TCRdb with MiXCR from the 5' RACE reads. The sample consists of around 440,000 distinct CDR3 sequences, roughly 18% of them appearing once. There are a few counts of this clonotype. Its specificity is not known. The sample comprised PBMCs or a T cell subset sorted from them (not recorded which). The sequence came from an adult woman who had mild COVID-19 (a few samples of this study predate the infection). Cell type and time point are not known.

CDR3 sequence: CASSRHLGGDTEAFF. For the CDR3, the DNA is TGTGCCAGCAGCCGCCACCTGGGGGGGGACACTGAAGCTTTCTTT. This chain links TRBV4-2 with TRBJ1-1; possibly TRBD1 for D (5 bases). V dropped 4 bases and J dropped 3 bases, with 15 bases sitting between them. Germline CDR1 and CDR2: LGHNA and YNFKEQ. The CDR3 covers 15 residues.